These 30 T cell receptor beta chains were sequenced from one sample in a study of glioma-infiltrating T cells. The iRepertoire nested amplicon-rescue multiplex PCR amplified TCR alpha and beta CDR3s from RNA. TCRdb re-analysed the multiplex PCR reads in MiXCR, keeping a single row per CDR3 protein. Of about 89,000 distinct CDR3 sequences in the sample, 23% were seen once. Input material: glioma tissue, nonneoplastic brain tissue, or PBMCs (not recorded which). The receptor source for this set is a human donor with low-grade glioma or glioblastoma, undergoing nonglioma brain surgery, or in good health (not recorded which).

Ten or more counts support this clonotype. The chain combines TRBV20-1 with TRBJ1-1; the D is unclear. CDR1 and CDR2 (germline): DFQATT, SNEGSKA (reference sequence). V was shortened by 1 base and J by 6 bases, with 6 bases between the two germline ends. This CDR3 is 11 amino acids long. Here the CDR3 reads CSARAGPEAFF. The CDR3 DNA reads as TGCAGTGCTAGAGCCGGACCTGAAGCTTTCTTT.

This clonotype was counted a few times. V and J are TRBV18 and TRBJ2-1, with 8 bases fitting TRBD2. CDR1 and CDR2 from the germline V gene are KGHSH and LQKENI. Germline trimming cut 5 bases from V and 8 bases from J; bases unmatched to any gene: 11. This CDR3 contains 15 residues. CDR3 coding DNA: TGTGCCAGCTCAGCACGAAGCGGGAGAGCTGATGAGCAGTTCTTC. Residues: CASSARSGRADEQFF.

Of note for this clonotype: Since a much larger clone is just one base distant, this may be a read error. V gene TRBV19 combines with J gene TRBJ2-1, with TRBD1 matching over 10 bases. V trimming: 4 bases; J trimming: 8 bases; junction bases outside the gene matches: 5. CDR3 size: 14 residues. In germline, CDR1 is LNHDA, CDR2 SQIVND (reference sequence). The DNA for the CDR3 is TGTGCCAGTAGTACCCGGACAGGGGGATATGAGCAGTTCTTC. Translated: CASSTRTGGYEQFF.

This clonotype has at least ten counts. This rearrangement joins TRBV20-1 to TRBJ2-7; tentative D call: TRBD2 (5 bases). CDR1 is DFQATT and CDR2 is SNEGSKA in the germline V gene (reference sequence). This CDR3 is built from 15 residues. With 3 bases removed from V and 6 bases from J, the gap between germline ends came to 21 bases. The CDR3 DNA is TGCAGTGCTAGCATTTGGGGAGCTGGAGCCTCCGAGCAGTACTTC. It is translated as CSASIWGAGASEQYF.

The CDR3 loop reads CASSQGGTSGRKYEQFF. CDR3 coding DNA: TGCGCCAGCAGCCAAGGAGGAACTAGCGGGAGGAAGTATGAGCAGTTCTTC. J is TRBJ2-1 and V is TRBV4-1; 12 bases fit TRBD2. V lost 1 base and J lost 8; bases outside the gene matches: 9. This CDR3 has 17 amino acids. Per the germline V gene, CDR1 is MGHRA and CDR2 is YSYEKL.

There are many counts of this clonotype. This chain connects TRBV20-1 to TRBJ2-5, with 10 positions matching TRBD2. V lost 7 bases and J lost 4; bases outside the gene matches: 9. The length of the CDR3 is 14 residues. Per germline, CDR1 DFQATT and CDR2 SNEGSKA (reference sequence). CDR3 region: CSVIKAGGRETQYF. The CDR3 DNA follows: TGCAGTGTTATCAAAGCGGGGGGGCGAGAGACCCAGTACTTC.

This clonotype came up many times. CDR3 region: CASSQDRRQNTEAFF. CDR3 bases: TGTGCCAGCAGCCAAGATAGGCGGCAGAACACTGAAGCTTTCTTT. The chain recombines TRBV14 with TRBJ1-1; D is ambiguous. The CDR3 totals 15 residues. Germline values: CDR1 SGHDN, CDR2 FVKESK. The V and J ends lost 0 bases and 1 base respectively, with 9 bases between them.

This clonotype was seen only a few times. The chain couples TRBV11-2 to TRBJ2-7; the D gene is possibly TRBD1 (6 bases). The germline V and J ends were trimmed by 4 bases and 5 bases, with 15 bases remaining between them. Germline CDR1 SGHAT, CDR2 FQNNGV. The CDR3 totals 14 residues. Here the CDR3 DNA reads TGTGCCAGCAGCTCACAGGGTTTCCCCCACGAGCAGTACTTC. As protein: CASSSQGFPHEQYF.

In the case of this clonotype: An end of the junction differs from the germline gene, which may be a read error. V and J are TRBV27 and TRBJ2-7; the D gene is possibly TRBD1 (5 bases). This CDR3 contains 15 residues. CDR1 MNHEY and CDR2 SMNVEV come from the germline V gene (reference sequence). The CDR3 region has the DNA TGTGCCAGCAGTTCGTCAGGGAATAGGGCCTACGAACAGTACTTC. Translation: CASSSSGNRAYEQYF.

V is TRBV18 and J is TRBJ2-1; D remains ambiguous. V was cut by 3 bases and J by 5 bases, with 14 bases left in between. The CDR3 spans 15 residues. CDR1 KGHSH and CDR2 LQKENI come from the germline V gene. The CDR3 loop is CASSPPGWANNEQFF. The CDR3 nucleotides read TGTGCCAGCTCACCCCCCGGATGGGCAAACAATGAGCAGTTCTTC.

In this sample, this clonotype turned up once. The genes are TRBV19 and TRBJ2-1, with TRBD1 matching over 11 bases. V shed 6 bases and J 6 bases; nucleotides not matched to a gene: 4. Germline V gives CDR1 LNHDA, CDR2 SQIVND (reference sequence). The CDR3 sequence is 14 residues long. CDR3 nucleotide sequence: TGTGCCAGTAGCTGGGGACAGGGGGTCAATGAGCAGTTCTTC. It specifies CASSWGQGVNEQFF. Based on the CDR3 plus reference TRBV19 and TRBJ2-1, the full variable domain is DGGITQSPKYLFRKEGQNVTLSCEQNLNHDAMYWYRQDPGQGLRLIYYSQIVNDFQKGDIAEGYSVSREKKESFPLTVTSAQKNPTAFYLCASSWGQGVNEQFFGPGTRLTVL.

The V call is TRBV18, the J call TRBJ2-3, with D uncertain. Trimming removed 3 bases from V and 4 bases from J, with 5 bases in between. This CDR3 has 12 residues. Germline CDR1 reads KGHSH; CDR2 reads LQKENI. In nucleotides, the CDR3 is TGTGCCAGCTCACCGGAATCAGATACGCAGTATTTT. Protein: CASSPESDTQYF.

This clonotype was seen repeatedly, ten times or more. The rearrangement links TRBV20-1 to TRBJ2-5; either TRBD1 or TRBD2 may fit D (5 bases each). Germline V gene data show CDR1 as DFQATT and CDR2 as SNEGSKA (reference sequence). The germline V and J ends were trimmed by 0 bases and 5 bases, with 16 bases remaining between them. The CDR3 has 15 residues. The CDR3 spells CSARDSGTPKETQYF. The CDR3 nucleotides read TGCAGTGCTAGAGATTCCGGGACCCCGAAGGAGACCCAGTACTTC.

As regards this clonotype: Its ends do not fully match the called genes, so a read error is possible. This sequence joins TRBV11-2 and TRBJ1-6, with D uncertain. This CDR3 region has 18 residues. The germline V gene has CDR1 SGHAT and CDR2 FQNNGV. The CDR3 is CASSFDHSASSYNSPIHF. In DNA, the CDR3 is TGTGCCAGCAGCTTTGACCACAGCGCCAGCTCCTATAATTCACCCATCCACTTT.

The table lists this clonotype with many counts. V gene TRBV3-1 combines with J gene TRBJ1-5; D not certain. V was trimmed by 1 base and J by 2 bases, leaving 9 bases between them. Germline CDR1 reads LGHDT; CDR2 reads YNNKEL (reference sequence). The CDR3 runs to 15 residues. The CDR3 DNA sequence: TGTGCCAGCAGCCAAGGACGGCGGCGCAATCAGCCCCAGCATTTT. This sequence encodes CASSQGRRRNQPQHF.

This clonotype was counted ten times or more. CDR3 in amino acids: CASALSQETQYF. DNA for the CDR3: TGTGCCAGCGCTCTGTCCCAAGAGACCCAGTACTTC. The J gene is TRBJ2-5, the V gene TRBV25-1; the D is unclear. Trimming took off 8 bases at V and 1 base at J, with 8 bases between the two ends. The CDR3 sequence is 12 residues long. The V gene's germline CDR1 is MGHDK and CDR2 SYGVNS.

CDR3 nucleotide sequence: TGTGCCAGCAGCTACTGGGACAGGGTAGGTGAGCAGTTCTTC. Translated: CASSYWDRVGEQFF. V usage is TRBV7-2 and J usage is TRBJ2-1; 9 bases agree with TRBD1. CDR1 SGHTA and CDR2 FQGNSA come from the germline V gene. Trimming removed 4 bases from V and 9 bases from J; junction bases left unmatched: 7. The CDR3 covers 14 residues. Based on the CDR3 plus reference TRBV7-2 and TRBJ2-1, the full variable domain is GAGVSQSPSNKVTEKGKDVELRCDPISGHTALYWYRQSLGQGLEFLIYFQGNSAPDKSGLPSDRFSAERTGGSVSTLTIQRTQQEDSAVYLCASSYWDRVGEQFFGPGTRLTVL.

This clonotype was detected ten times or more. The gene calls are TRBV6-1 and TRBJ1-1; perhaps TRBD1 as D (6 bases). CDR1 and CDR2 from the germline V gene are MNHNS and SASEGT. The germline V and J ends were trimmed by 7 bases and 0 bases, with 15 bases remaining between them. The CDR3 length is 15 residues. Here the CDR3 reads CASTKGGHLNTEAFF. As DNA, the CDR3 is TGTGCCAGCACGAAGGGGGGACATCTGAACACTGAAGCTTTCTTT.

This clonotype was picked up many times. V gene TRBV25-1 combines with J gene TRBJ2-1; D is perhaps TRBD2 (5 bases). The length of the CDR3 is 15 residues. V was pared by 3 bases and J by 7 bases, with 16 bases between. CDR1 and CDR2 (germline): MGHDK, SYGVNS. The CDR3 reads CASSEFAGLTNEQFF. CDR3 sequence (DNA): TGTGCCAGCAGTGAGTTCGCGGGTCTCACTAATGAGCAGTTCTTC.

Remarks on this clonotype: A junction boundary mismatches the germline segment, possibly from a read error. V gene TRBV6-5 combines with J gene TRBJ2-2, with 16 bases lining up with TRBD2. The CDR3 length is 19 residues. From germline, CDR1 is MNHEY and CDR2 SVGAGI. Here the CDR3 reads CASSDQLGLAGGNTGKLFF. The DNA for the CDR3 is TGTGCCAGCAGTGATCAATTGGGACTAGCGGGAGGGAACACCGGGAAGCTGTTTTTT.

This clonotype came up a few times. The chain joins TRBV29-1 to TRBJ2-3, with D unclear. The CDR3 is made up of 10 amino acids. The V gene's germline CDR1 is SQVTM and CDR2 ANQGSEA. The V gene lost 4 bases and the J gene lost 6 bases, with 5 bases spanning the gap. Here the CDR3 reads CSVAVDTQYF. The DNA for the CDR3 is TGCAGCGTTGCAGTGGATACGCAGTATTTT.

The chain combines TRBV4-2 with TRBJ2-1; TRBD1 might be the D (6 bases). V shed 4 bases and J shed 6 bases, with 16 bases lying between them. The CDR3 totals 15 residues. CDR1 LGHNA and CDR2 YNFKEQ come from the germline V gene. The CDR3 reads CASSPPFKGGNEQFF. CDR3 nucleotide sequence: TGTGCCAGCAGCCCCCCGTTTAAAGGGGGCAATGAGCAGTTCTTC.

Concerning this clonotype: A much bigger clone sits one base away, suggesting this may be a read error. The CDR3, as DNA: TGCAGTGCAAGACTAGCGTCCGGGGGGCGGGTAGAGCAGTTCTTC. Its protein is CSARLASGGRVEQFF. This chain joins TRBV20-1 and TRBJ2-1; 8 bases line up with TRBD2. This CDR3 region has 15 residues. J was trimmed by 10 bases and V by 6 bases; bases with no gene match: 17. CDR1 DFQATT and CDR2 SNEGSKA come from the germline V gene (reference sequence).

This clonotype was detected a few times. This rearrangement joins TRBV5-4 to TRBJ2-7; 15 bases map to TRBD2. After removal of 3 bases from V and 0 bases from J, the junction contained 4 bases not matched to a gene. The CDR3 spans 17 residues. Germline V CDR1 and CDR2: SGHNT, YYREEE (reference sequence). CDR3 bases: TGTGCCAGCAGCTGGACTAGCGGGGGGGCCGGCTCCTACGAGCAGTACTTC. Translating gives CASSWTSGGAGSYEQYF.

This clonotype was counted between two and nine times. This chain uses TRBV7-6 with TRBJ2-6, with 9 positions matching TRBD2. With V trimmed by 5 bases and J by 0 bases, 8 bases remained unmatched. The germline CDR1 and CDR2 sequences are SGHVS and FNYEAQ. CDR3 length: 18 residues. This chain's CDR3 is CASSITSGSFSGANVLTF. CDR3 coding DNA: TGTGCCAGCAGCATAACTAGCGGGTCCTTCTCTGGGGCCAACGTCCTGACTTTC.

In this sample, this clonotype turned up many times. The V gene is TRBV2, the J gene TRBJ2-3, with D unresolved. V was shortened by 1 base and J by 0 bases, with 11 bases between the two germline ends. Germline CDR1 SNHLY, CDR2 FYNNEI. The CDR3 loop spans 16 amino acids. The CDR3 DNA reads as TGTGCCAGCAGTGAAGAACTGCTATCTAGCACAGATACGCAGTATTTT. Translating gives CASSEELLSSTDTQYF.

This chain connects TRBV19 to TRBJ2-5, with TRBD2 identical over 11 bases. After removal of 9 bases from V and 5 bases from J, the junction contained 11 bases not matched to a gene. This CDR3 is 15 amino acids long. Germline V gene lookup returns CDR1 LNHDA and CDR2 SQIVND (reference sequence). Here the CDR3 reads CASSSLAGGGETQYF. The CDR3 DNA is TGTGCCAGCAGCTCCCTAGCGGGAGGCGGCGAGACCCAGTACTTC.

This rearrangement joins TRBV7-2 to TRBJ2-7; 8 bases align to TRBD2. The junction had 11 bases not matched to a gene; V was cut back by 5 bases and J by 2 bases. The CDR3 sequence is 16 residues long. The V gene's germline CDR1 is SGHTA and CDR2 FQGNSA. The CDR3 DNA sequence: TGTGCCAGCAGCCTAGATTGTAGGACTAGCCCCTACGAGCAGTACTTC. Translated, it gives CASSLDCRTSPYEQYF.

CDR3 nucleotide sequence: TGTGCCAGCAGCTTGGGCGCCAGCTCCTACAATGAGCAGTTCTTC. Translating it yields CASSLGASSYNEQFF. The V and J genes are TRBV11-2 and TRBJ2-1; D gene unclear. V shed 3 bases and J shed 0 bases, with 9 bases lying between them. The CDR3 consists of 15 residues. Per germline, CDR1 SGHAT and CDR2 FQNNGV.

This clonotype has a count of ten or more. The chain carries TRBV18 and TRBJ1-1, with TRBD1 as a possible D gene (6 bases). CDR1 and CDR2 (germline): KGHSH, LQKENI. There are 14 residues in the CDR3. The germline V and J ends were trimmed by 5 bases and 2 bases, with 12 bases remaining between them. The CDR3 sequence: CASSATGGNTEAFF. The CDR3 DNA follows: TGTGCCAGCTCAGCGACAGGTGGTAACACTGAAGCTTTCTTT.